The TCR beta chain under discussion was sequenced for a study of cytomegalovirus exposure and HLA in healthy donors. With 60 Vbeta and 13 Jbeta primers, the PCR was carried out. Measured with immunoSEQ multiplex PCR; TCRdb has only the in-frame clones, and not every one. This sample has over 200,000 clones, with about 80% found just once. Germline assignment: CDR1 SEHNR and CDR2 FQNEAQ (reference sequence). The CDR3 length is 16 residues. Trimming left V 5 bases short and J 3 bases short, with 18 bases between. Study-wide findings and caveats: The Asian-associated ancestry cluster reportedly had fewer N-insertions than the approximately 690-donor mean in a later analysis.

This clone came up once. Its antigen is not identified. Sequencing was performed on PBMCs. The sequence was obtained from a male donor in good health and CMV-seronegative. The V gene is TRBV7-9, the J gene TRBJ2-3; D is perhaps TRBD2 (6 bases). The DNA for the CDR3 is TGTGCCAGCAGCCCCCCACTTAGACTAGGAACAGATACGCAGTATTTT. As protein: CASSPPLRLGTDTQYF.